This TCR beta chain came from a study of T cell changes during pregnancy in multiple sclerosis (dated by TCRdb to between 2018 and 2021). Regarding the complete study: The study looked at changes in the T cell repertoire across pregnancy in women with multiple sclerosis.

The method was the immunoSEQ multiplex PCR assay. TCRdb limited this immuneACCESS table to in-frame rearrangements with V and J called. A share of clones is missing; checked studies link under half to unresolved V genes, and the rest is unexplained. Within this sample are 40,000 to 60,000 clones, with about 90% of them counted one time only. The top ten hold around 0.53% of the sample. On this clone: Its binding antigen is unknown. Base qualities are not provided; no much larger clone lies one nucleotide away.

Here the sequenced sample was CD4+ T cells from peripheral blood mononuclear cells, taken after pregnancy. The TCR comes from a female donor with multiple sclerosis, enrolled in a pregnancy study.

The CDR3 in this case is CASSRTSLPDEQFF. The DNA sequence is TGTGCCAGCTCCCGAACCTCCCTGCCGGATGAGCAGTTCTTC. The chain is assembled from TRBV18 and TRBJ2-1, with no reliable assignment of the D segment. Cut back by 6 bases and 8 bases, the V and J ends lie 17 bases apart. The CDR3, cysteine through phenylalanine, is 14 amino acids long. CDR3 DNA only is kept here, 42 bases in frame from base 1. The germline V gene specifies KGHSH as CDR1 and LQKENI as CDR2. Extended through the reference TRBV18 and TRBJ2-1 proteins, this CDR3 yields the full variable domain: NAGVMQNPRHLVRRRGQEARLRCSPMKGHSHVYWYRQLPEEGLKFMVYLQKENIIDESGMPKERFSAEFPKEGPSILRIQQVVRGDSAAYFCASSRTSLPDEQFFGPGTRLTVL.